Listed here are 13 T cell receptor beta chains from one sample, sequenced in a study of CD8+CD57+ T cells in acquired aplastic anemia. For sequencing, patients were chosen who had shown expansion of CD8+CD57+ cells by flow cytometry. Genomic DNA, serving as template, underwent TCR beta VDJ and CDR3 profiling. One entry per CDR3 protein results from TCRdb running MiXCR on the reads. The table lists about 160,000 distinct CDR3 sequences, approximately 51% of them singletons. The sequenced sample was sorted CD4+, CD8+, or CD8+CD57+ T cells (not recorded which) from PBMCs. The receptors originated from a human donor with aplastic anemia.

In its sample, this clonotype is medium-sized. V usage is TRBV2 and J usage is TRBJ2-7; 11 bases fit TRBD2. The V gene's germline CDR1 is SNHLY and CDR2 FYNNEI. V was clipped by 5 bases and J by 2 bases; unmatched bases: 5. The CDR3 is made up of 15 amino acids. The CDR3 DNA sequence: TGTGCCAGCAGTTTAAATAGCGGGGGGGCCTACGAGCAGTACTTC. Its protein product is CASSLNSGGAYEQYF.

The J gene is TRBJ2-1, the V gene TRBV7-9, with D possibly TRBD1 on 5 matching bases. V was shortened by 1 base and J by 10 bases, with 8 bases between the two germline ends. CDR1 is SEHNR, CDR2 FQNEAQ, per germline (reference sequence). This CDR3 has 12 amino acids. The CDR3 protein is CASSLDRYEQFF. The CDR3 nucleotides are TGTGCCAGCAGCTTAGACAGGTACGAGCAGTTCTTC.

The V call is TRBV4-3, the J call TRBJ2-7; 8 nucleotides line up with TRBD2. The CDR3 loop spans 16 amino acids. Germline CDR1 LGHNA, CDR2 YSLEER. V lost 0 bases to trimming and J lost 6 bases; unmatched junction nucleotides: 10. The CDR3 DNA reads as TGCGCCAGCAGCCAAGAAGTAGCGGGGTGGGGAGGCGAGCAGTACTTC. Protein product: CASSQEVAGWGGEQYF.

With regard to this clonotype: Possible read error: a much larger clone is one base away. This chain uses TRBV20-1 with TRBJ1-2; no clear D. CDR1 is DFQATT, CDR2 SNEGSKA, per germline (reference sequence). The CDR3 consists of 12 residues. The CDR3 reads CSASQTNYGHTF. The CDR3 DNA reads as TGCAGTGCTAGTCAAACTAACTATGGCCACACCTTC.

V gene TRBV7-8 combines with J gene TRBJ2-5; perhaps TRBD2 as D (5 bases). CDR3 length: 15 amino acids. V gave up 1 base and J gave up 4 bases, with 13 bases separating them. Germline V gene lookup returns CDR1 SGHVS and CDR2 FQNEAQ. The CDR3 DNA sequence: TGTGCCAGCAGCTTAGGTTACGGCGGGTTAGAGACCCAGTACTTC. It yields the protein CASSLGYGGLETQYF.

V and J are TRBV19 and TRBJ1-1, with D hard to call. There are 13 residues in the CDR3. Germline CDR1 LNHDA, CDR2 SQIVND (reference sequence). V lost 8 bases and J lost 1, with 11 bases in between. CDR3 nucleotides: TGTGCCAGTTGCGGACGGGGGAACACTGAAGCTTTCTTT. Its translation: CASCGRGNTEAFF.

The table lists this clonotype with a few counts. The CDR3 DNA follows: TGTGCCACCAGTGATTTGTCAGGGGAGACCGGGGAGCTGTTTTTT. Protein product: CATSDLSGETGELFF. This chain uses TRBV24-1 with TRBJ2-2; tentative D call: TRBD1 (6 bases). This CDR3 is 15 amino acids long. Germline-derived CDR1 and CDR2 are KGHDR and SFDVKD. Trimming shortened V by 0 bases and J by 5 bases, and 9 bases separated the two germline ends.

With regard to this clonotype: At one boundary the junction diverges from the germline segment, which might be a read error. This chain links TRBV25-1 with TRBJ2-7; D not certain. CDR1 is MGHDK, CDR2 SYGVNS, per germline. The CDR3 sequence is 13 residues long. In nucleotides, the CDR3 is TGTGCCAGTACTGCCGCGGATCCCTACGAGCAGCACTTC. Translated, it gives CASTAADPYEQHF.

This clonotype was picked up many times. The V gene is TRBV10-3, the J gene TRBJ1-2, with D possibly matching TRBD1 (6 bases). The V gene's germline CDR1 is ENHRY and CDR2 SYGVKD. Between the trimmed V and J ends, which lost 0 bases and 9 bases, there was a span of 11 bases. The CDR3 runs 13 residues. The CDR3 sequence: CAISESGTTSYTF. As DNA, the CDR3 is TGTGCCATCAGTGAGTCAGGGACAACCAGCTACACCTTC.

The chain couples TRBV10-3 to TRBJ2-5, with 10 bases fitting TRBD2. CDR1 is ENHRY, CDR2 SYGVKD, per germline. J lost 5 bases, V lost 7 bases, and 7 bases had no gene match. The CDR3 totals 14 residues. The CDR3 sequence is CAIKSGGALETQYF. DNA for the CDR3: TGTGCCATCAAGAGCGGGGGGGCGTTGGAGACCCAGTACTTC.

This clonotype showed up just once. The chain carries TRBV2 and TRBJ2-1, with D possibly matching TRBD2 (6 bases). The CDR3 loop spans 14 amino acids. V dropped 7 bases and J dropped 7 bases, with 17 bases sitting between them. Germline values: CDR1 SNHLY, CDR2 FYNNEI. The CDR3: CASMRGNQHNEQFF. Here the CDR3 DNA reads TGTGCCAGCATGCGGGGTAACCAGCATAATGAGCAGTTCTTC.

The chain couples TRBV29-1 to TRBJ1-1; D uncertain. The germline V gene encodes CDR1 SQVTM and CDR2 ANQGSEA. Trimming pared 7 bases from V and 0 bases from J, leaving 12 bases between. The CDR3 sequence is 13 residues long. This CDR3 is CSAARQMNTEAFF. The CDR3 nucleotides are TGCAGCGCCGCGCGGCAGATGAACACTGAAGCTTTCTTT. The entire variable domain, with the rest obtained from reference TRBV29-1 and TRBJ1-1, is as follows: SAVISQKPSRDICQRGTSLTIQCQVDSQVTMMFWYRQQPGQSLTLIATANQGSEATYESGFVIDKFPISRPNLTFSTLTVSNMSPEDSSIYLCSAARQMNTEAFFGQGTRLTVV.

This chain links TRBV20-1 with TRBJ1-6, with D perhaps TRBD1 (5 bases). With 3 bases removed from V and 11 bases from J, the gap between germline ends came to 14 bases. CDR3 length equals 13 residues. Germline-derived CDR1 and CDR2 are DFQATT and SNEGSKA (reference sequence). DNA of the CDR3: TGCAGTGCTAGTTTGGGACTTGGTACACCCCTCCACTTT. Amino acid sequence: CSASLGLGTPLHF.